The T cell receptor (beta chain) under discussion was sequenced for a study of blood T cell repertoires in COVID-19. Study context: The study drew acute and convalescent COVID-19 samples from the United States, Italy and Spain. Sources were T cells, B-cell-depleted T cells, or PBMCs; the material itself was cDNA or gDNA.

This CDR3 is built from 12 residues. Germline lookup yields CDR1 KGHDR and CDR2 SFDVKD. Trimming shortened V by 3 bases and J by 11 bases, and 12 bases separated the two germline ends. Per the original methods: Reference gene primer amplification yielded estimated nucleated cell counts. Measured with immunoSEQ multiplex PCR; TCRdb has only the in-frame clones, and not every one. The V and J calls and clone size were taken over from that table, and D and trimming were inferred from the DNA. The sample has roughly 340,000 clones, about 90% seen once. Followed over time, Seattle patients had been enrolled while infection was active.

The sequencing input was peripheral blood. The TCR comes from a woman aged 70-85 years with COVID-19, enrolled during active disease. This rearrangement joins TRBV24-1 to TRBJ1-1, with a weak D call TRBD1 (5 bases). The CDR3 coding sequence is TGTGCCACCAGTGATCAACAGGACGCCGCTTTCTTT. This sequence encodes CATSDQQDAAFF.